The clone carrying this T cell receptor (beta chain) occurred a few times. Its antigen is not known. Isolated RNA was reverse transcribed into cDNA used as the sequencing template. Data came from immunoSEQ multiplex PCR; TCRdb stores just in-frame clones and leaves some out. The table records about 180,000 clones, approximately 50% of them present only once. Specified treatment: oral pan-JAK inhibitor, 5-10 mg twice daily. This record belongs to a study of CD8+ T cells in alopecia areata. General study findings and limits: Scalp clonality, along with expanded CD8+ clones among the top 100, was significantly decreased by tofacitinib.

Unmatched junction bases numbered 8, after V lost 2 bases and J lost 3 bases. The CDR3 loop spans 17 amino acids. Germline CDR1 and CDR2: SGDLS and YYNGEE. Sequencing used CD8+ T cells sorted from blood, obtained at approximately week 51, from a patient treated with tofacitinib. V and J are TRBV9 and TRBJ1-3; 10 bases are shared with TRBD1. The sequence was obtained from a human donor with alopecia areata. Here the CDR3 DNA reads TGTGCCAGCAGCGTGTACGGGGACAGGGGCGGTGGAAACACCATATATTTT. Encoded protein: CASSVYGDRGGGNTIYF.